These T cell receptor beta chains were read from a single sample in a study of blood T cell repertoires in COVID-19. TCRdb's copy holds only in-frame clones and misses some; the assay was immunoSEQ multiplex PCR. The sample carries more than 70,000 clones, 80% to 95% recorded once. Sequencing used peripheral blood. The source is a woman aged 45-65 years in a cohort sampled during active COVID-19. CDR3s include the opening cysteine and the closing phenylalanine or tryptophan. D genes are given only for firm matches. Where a row states a size, it is once, few, many or the class of an expanded clone; other rows omit it.

clone size: once
CDR3 length: 21
D gene: TRBD1
J gene: TRBJ2-7
V gene: TRBV24-1
CDR3 DNA: TGTGCCACCAGTGATTTCGTCAGACCGGGACAGGGGAGGGAGGTATCCTACGAGCAGTACTTC
CDR3 protein: CATSDFVRPGQGREVSYEQYF

clone size: NA
CDR3 length: 14
D gene: NA
J gene: TRBJ2-7
V gene: TRBV28
CDR3 DNA: TGTGCCAGCAGAAAGTTACACAGCTCCTACGAGCAGTACTTC
CDR3 protein: CASRKLHSSYEQYF

clone size: NA
CDR3 length: 16
D gene: TRBD1
J gene: TRBJ2-5
V gene: TRBV5-1
CDR3 DNA: TGCGCCAGCAGCTTGGAACTGACAGGGAACGGAGAGACCCAGTACTTC
CDR3 protein: CASSLELTGNGETQYF

clone size: NA
CDR3 length: 15
D gene: NA
J gene: TRBJ1-6
V gene: TRBV6-5
CDR3 DNA: TGTGCCAGCAGTTACTCACAGGGAGTAGGATCACCCCTCCACTTT
CDR3 protein: CASSYSQGVGSPLHF

clone size: few
CDR3 length: 12
D gene: NA
J gene: TRBJ1-2
V gene: TRBV12-3/TRBV12-4
CDR3 DNA: TGTGCCAGCAGTTTTGGGACACCTGGCTACACCTTC
CDR3 protein: CASSFGTPGYTF

clone size: NA
CDR3 length: 15
D gene: NA
J gene: TRBJ1-2
V gene: TRBV5-4
CDR3 DNA: TGTGCCAGCAGCCCGGCTGCAGGGACAATCTATGGCTACACCTTC
CDR3 protein: CASSPAAGTIYGYTF

clone size: NA
CDR3 length: 17
D gene: TRBD1
J gene: TRBJ1-1
V gene: TRBV3-1/TRBV3-2
CDR3 DNA: TGTGCCAGCAGCCATTACTCCTTGACAGGGGCAAACACTGAAGCTTTCTTT
CDR3 protein: CASSHYSLTGANTEAFF

clone size: once
CDR3 length: 15
D gene: NA
J gene: TRBJ1-1
V gene: TRBV27
CDR3 DNA: TGTGCCAGCAGTTTAATGCAGGGTAGTGGAACTGAAGCTTTCTTT
CDR3 protein: CASSLMQGSGTEAFF

clone size: NA
CDR3 length: 19
D gene: TRBD2
J gene: TRBJ2-3
V gene: TRBV27
CDR3 DNA: TGTGCCAGCAGTTTGCATCTGGAGTTAGCGGGAGATTCCGCAGATACGCAGTATTTT
CDR3 protein: CASSLHLELAGDSADTQYF

clone size: NA
CDR3 length: 15
D gene: NA
J gene: TRBJ2-5
V gene: TRBV9
CDR3 DNA: TGTGCCAGCAGCGTTGGGCCGGACTTATGGGAGACCCAGTACTTC
CDR3 protein: CASSVGPDLWETQYF

clone size: NA
CDR3 length: 14
D gene: TRBD1
J gene: TRBJ1-3
V gene: TRBV10-3
CDR3 DNA: TGTGCCATCAGTGGGACAGGGGCTGGAAACACCATATATTTT
CDR3 protein: CAISGTGAGNTIYF

clone size: NA
CDR3 length: 14
D gene: TRBD1
J gene: TRBJ2-1
V gene: TRBV9
CDR3 DNA: TGTGCCAGCGCGGGACAGGGACTTTACAATGAGCAGTTCTTC
CDR3 protein: CASAGQGLYNEQFF

clone size: once
CDR3 length: 14
D gene: TRBD1
J gene: TRBJ1-2
V gene: TRBV7-3
CDR3 DNA: TGTGCCAGCAGCTCCCGACAGGGTCTAGATGGCTACACCTTC
CDR3 protein: CASSSRQGLDGYTF

clone size: NA
CDR3 length: 15
D gene: NA
J gene: TRBJ2-5
V gene: TRBV25-1
CDR3 DNA: TGTGCCAGCAGTGAATATGTACAGGGTATGGAGACCCAGTACTTC
CDR3 protein: CASSEYVQGMETQYF

clone size: NA
CDR3 length: 17
D gene: NA
J gene: TRBJ2-5
V gene: TRBV15
CDR3 DNA: TGTGCCACCAGCAGAGACCCCCCCCGACAAAACCAAGAGACCCAGTACTTC
CDR3 protein: CATSRDPPRQNQETQYF

clone size: NA
CDR3 length: 13
D gene: NA
J gene: TRBJ2-7
V gene: TRBV6-4
CDR3 DNA: TGTGCCAGCAGTGCCACCCCGGGGTACGAGCAGTACTTC
CDR3 protein: CASSATPGYEQYF

clone size: NA
CDR3 length: 11
D gene: NA
J gene: TRBJ2-1
V gene: TRBV12-3/TRBV12-4
CDR3 DNA: TGTGCCAGCAGTCCGAGGAATGAGCAGTTCTTC
CDR3 protein: CASSPRNEQFF

clone size: NA
CDR3 length: 16
D gene: TRBD1
J gene: TRBJ1-1
V gene: TRBV3-1/TRBV3-2
CDR3 DNA: TGTGCCAGCAGCCAAGATAGGCCAGGGGGGAACACTGAAGCTTTCTTT
CDR3 protein: CASSQDRPGGNTEAFF

clone size: NA
CDR3 length: 14
D gene: TRBD2
J gene: TRBJ2-3
V gene: TRBV6-5
CDR3 DNA: TGTGCCAGCAGTACCAGGACTAGCTCCCTTCCGCAGTATTTT
CDR3 protein: CASSTRTSSLPQYF

clone size: NA
CDR3 length: 15
D gene: TRBD2
J gene: TRBJ2-1
V gene: TRBV5-1
CDR3 DNA: TGCGCCAGCAGCTTCCTAGCGGGAGGGGAAAATGAGCAGTTCTTC
CDR3 protein: CASSFLAGGENEQFF

clone size: NA
CDR3 length: 13
D gene: NA
J gene: TRBJ2-7
V gene: TRBV12-3/TRBV12-4
CDR3 DNA: TGTGCCAGCAGTCTGCAGGCTGCCTACGAGCAGTACTTC
CDR3 protein: CASSLQAAYEQYF

clone size: NA
CDR3 length: 16
D gene: TRBD1
J gene: TRBJ1-5
V gene: TRBV19
CDR3 DNA: TGTGCCAGTAGTAGCAAGACAGGGGGTAGGTATCAGCCCCAGCATTTT
CDR3 protein: CASSSKTGGRYQPQHF

clone size: NA
CDR3 length: 19
D gene: TRBD1
J gene: TRBJ2-7
V gene: TRBV28
CDR3 DNA: TGTGCCACCTCCTCCCTTAAGTTTAGGTTGACAGGGGCGTCATACGAGCAGTACTTC
CDR3 protein: CATSSLKFRLTGASYEQYF

clone size: NA
CDR3 length: 14
D gene: TRBD2
J gene: TRBJ2-7
V gene: TRBV2
CDR3 DNA: TGTGCCACCGGAGCCGGGACTAGCGCATACGAGCAGTACTTC
CDR3 protein: CATGAGTSAYEQYF

clone size: NA
CDR3 length: 20
D gene: TRBD1
J gene: TRBJ2-7
V gene: TRBV5-4
CDR3 DNA: TGTGCCAGCAGCTTTGGTCGTGGCGGAGTCCGAGGGGACAGCTCCTACGAGCAGTACTTC
CDR3 protein: CASSFGRGGVRGDSSYEQYF

clone size: NA
CDR3 length: 12
D gene: NA
J gene: TRBJ1-1
V gene: TRBV14
CDR3 DNA: TGTGCCAGCAGCCAAGCCGGTTATTCCGCTTTCTTT
CDR3 protein: CASSQAGYSAFF

clone size: NA
CDR3 length: 11
D gene: TRBD1
J gene: TRBJ1-2
V gene: TRBV12-3/TRBV12-4
CDR3 DNA: TGTGCCAGCAGCCCCAGGGGGAGCTACACCTTC
CDR3 protein: CASSPRGSYTF

clone size: few
CDR3 length: 17
D gene: NA
J gene: TRBJ2-1
V gene: TRBV4-1
CDR3 DNA: TGCGCCAGCACCCGGGCCGACGGGATAAGGAGGGGCAATGAGCAGTTCTTC
CDR3 protein: CASTRADGIRRGNEQFF

clone size: NA
CDR3 length: 12
D gene: TRBD2
J gene: TRBJ2-7
V gene: TRBV2
CDR3 DNA: TGTGCCAGCGGGAGGGCCGCCTACGAGCAGTACTTC
CDR3 protein: CASGRAAYEQYF

clone size: once
CDR3 length: 16
D gene: TRBD1
J gene: TRBJ2-1
V gene: TRBV5-1
CDR3 DNA: TGCGCCAGCAGCTTTATGACGGGACAGGGTAACAATGAGCAGTTCTTC
CDR3 protein: CASSFMTGQGNNEQFF

clone size: NA
CDR3 length: 13
D gene: TRBD1
J gene: TRBJ1-2
V gene: TRBV6-5
CDR3 DNA: TGTGCCAACGGGAGGACAGGGGATGCCGCCGACACCTTC
CDR3 protein: CANGRTGDAADTF

clone size: NA
CDR3 length: 18
D gene: TRBD1
J gene: TRBJ1-5
V gene: TRBV6-4
CDR3 DNA: TGTGCCAGCAGTGGATTACAGGGGACGGATTATAGCAATCAGCCCCAGCATTTT
CDR3 protein: CASSGLQGTDYSNQPQHF

clone size: NA
CDR3 length: 15
D gene: NA
J gene: TRBJ1-6
V gene: TRBV3-1/TRBV3-2
CDR3 DNA: TGTGCCAGCAGCCAAGCGCGGGGTTGGAATTCACCCCTCCACTTT
CDR3 protein: CASSQARGWNSPLHF

clone size: once
CDR3 length: 17
D gene: NA
J gene: TRBJ2-1
V gene: TRBV13
CDR3 DNA: TGTGCCAGCAGTTCTGGAGCAGGGGTAGAGTCCTACAATGAGCAGTTCTTC
CDR3 protein: CASSSGAGVESYNEQFF

clone size: NA
CDR3 length: 19
D gene: TRBD1
J gene: TRBJ1-5
V gene: TRBV19
CDR3 DNA: TGTGCCAGTAGTATTAGGGGGGGACAGGGGATTGGTAGCAATCAGCCCCAGCATTTT
CDR3 protein: CASSIRGGQGIGSNQPQHF

clone size: once
CDR3 length: 15
D gene: TRBD2
J gene: TRBJ2-3
V gene: TRBV3-1/TRBV3-2
CDR3 DNA: TGTGCCAGCAGCCAAGCCCGCGGGAGGAGCGATACGCAGTATTTT
CDR3 protein: CASSQARGRSDTQYF

clone size: NA
CDR3 length: 17
D gene: TRBD2
J gene: TRBJ2-5
V gene: TRBV2
CDR3 DNA: TGTGCCAGCAGTGTGAGGAGGTCTAGCGGGAGGGGAGAGACCCAGTACTTC
CDR3 protein: CASSVRRSSGRGETQYF

clone size: NA
CDR3 length: 13
D gene: NA
J gene: TRBJ1-2
V gene: TRBV28
CDR3 DNA: TGTGCCAGCAGTCAAACAGGGATATATGGCTACACCTTC
CDR3 protein: CASSQTGIYGYTF

clone size: NA
CDR3 length: 15
D gene: TRBD1
J gene: TRBJ2-2
V gene: TRBV7-2
CDR3 DNA: TGTGCCAGCAGCCCCGGGACAGGGGGCACCGGGGAGCTGTTTTTT
CDR3 protein: CASSPGTGGTGELFF

clone size: NA
CDR3 length: 13
D gene: NA
J gene: TRBJ2-5
V gene: TRBV5-6
CDR3 DNA: TGTGCCAGCAGCTTGCAGGGTGGGGAGACCCAGTACTTC
CDR3 protein: CASSLQGGETQYF

clone size: NA
CDR3 length: 13
D gene: NA
J gene: TRBJ1-2
V gene: TRBV30
CDR3 DNA: TGTGCCTCACGGACTAGGATCCACTATGGCTACACCTTC
CDR3 protein: CASRTRIHYGYTF

clone size: few
CDR3 length: 18
D gene: TRBD2
J gene: TRBJ2-7
V gene: TRBV3-1/TRBV3-2
CDR3 DNA: TGTGCCAGCAGCCAAGTGAGTGGTGCCGGGGGGGCTCCCTACGAGCAGTACTTC
CDR3 protein: CASSQVSGAGGAPYEQYF

clone size: NA
CDR3 length: 19
D gene: TRBD2
J gene: TRBJ2-1
V gene: TRBV19
CDR3 DNA: TGTGCCAGTAGTACGCTTCTCGGACTAGCGGGAGGGCAAAACAATGAGCAGTTCTTC
CDR3 protein: CASSTLLGLAGGQNNEQFF

clone size: NA
CDR3 length: 15
D gene: NA
J gene: TRBJ2-5
V gene: TRBV27
CDR3 DNA: TGTGCCAGCAGTCAGTATCGTGGTTTCGGGGAGACCCAGTACTTC
CDR3 protein: CASSQYRGFGETQYF

clone size: once
CDR3 length: 15
D gene: NA
J gene: TRBJ1-6
V gene: TRBV6-1
CDR3 DNA: TGTGCCAGCAGTGATCCAGGTGCCTATAATTCACCCCTCCACTTT
CDR3 protein: CASSDPGAYNSPLHF

clone size: NA
CDR3 length: 16
D gene: TRBD1
J gene: TRBJ2-1
V gene: TRBV24-1
CDR3 DNA: TGTGCCACCAGTGATGACACAGGGGTTTGGGGCAATGAGCAGTTCTTC
CDR3 protein: CATSDDTGVWGNEQFF

clone size: NA
CDR3 length: 15
D gene: NA
J gene: TRBJ2-1
V gene: TRBV19
CDR3 DNA: TGTGCCAGTAGTATAGGAAAGGGACTCTTCAATGAGCAGTTCTTC
CDR3 protein: CASSIGKGLFNEQFF

clone size: NA
CDR3 length: 15
D gene: NA
J gene: TRBJ1-2
V gene: TRBV11-2
CDR3 DNA: TGTGCCAGCAGGGTGGGGGGGCCCGCGAACTATGGCTACACCTTC
CDR3 protein: CASRVGGPANYGYTF

clone size: NA
CDR3 length: 15
D gene: NA
J gene: TRBJ2-7
V gene: TRBV7-9
CDR3 DNA: TGTGCCAGCAGCTTAGGGTTGGGCAGCTCCTACGAGCAGTACTTC
CDR3 protein: CASSLGLGSSYEQYF

clone size: NA
CDR3 length: 13
D gene: NA
J gene: TRBJ2-7
V gene: TRBV10-2
CDR3 DNA: TGCGCCAGCAGACGGGAGTGGGACTACGAGCAGTACTTC
CDR3 protein: CASRREWDYEQYF

clone size: NA
CDR3 length: 15
D gene: NA
J gene: TRBJ2-5
V gene: TRBV6-5
CDR3 DNA: TGTGCCAGCAGCCTCCAGACAGGGAGGCAAGAGACCCAGTACTTC
CDR3 protein: CASSLQTGRQETQYF

clone size: NA
CDR3 length: 16
D gene: TRBD1
J gene: TRBJ1-1
V gene: TRBV5-4
CDR3 DNA: TGTGCCAGCAGCTTGGTGTCAGGGGGAGTTGACACTGAAGCTTTCTTT
CDR3 protein: CASSLVSGGVDTEAFF

clone size: NA
CDR3 length: 15
D gene: NA
J gene: TRBJ2-7
V gene: TRBV19
CDR3 DNA: TGTGCCAGTAGCCTCAAACCGGGACACCCCTACGAGCAGTACTTC
CDR3 protein: CASSLKPGHPYEQYF

clone size: NA
CDR3 length: 15
D gene: NA
J gene: TRBJ1-2
V gene: TRBV3-1/TRBV3-2
CDR3 DNA: TGTGCCAGCAGCCAGATCCAGCAGGGCAACTATGGCTACACCTTC
CDR3 protein: CASSQIQQGNYGYTF

clone size: NA
CDR3 length: 13
D gene: NA
J gene: TRBJ1-2
V gene: TRBV28
CDR3 DNA: TGTGCCAGCAGTTTCAATCGGGGTTCGAGCTACACCTTC
CDR3 protein: CASSFNRGSSYTF